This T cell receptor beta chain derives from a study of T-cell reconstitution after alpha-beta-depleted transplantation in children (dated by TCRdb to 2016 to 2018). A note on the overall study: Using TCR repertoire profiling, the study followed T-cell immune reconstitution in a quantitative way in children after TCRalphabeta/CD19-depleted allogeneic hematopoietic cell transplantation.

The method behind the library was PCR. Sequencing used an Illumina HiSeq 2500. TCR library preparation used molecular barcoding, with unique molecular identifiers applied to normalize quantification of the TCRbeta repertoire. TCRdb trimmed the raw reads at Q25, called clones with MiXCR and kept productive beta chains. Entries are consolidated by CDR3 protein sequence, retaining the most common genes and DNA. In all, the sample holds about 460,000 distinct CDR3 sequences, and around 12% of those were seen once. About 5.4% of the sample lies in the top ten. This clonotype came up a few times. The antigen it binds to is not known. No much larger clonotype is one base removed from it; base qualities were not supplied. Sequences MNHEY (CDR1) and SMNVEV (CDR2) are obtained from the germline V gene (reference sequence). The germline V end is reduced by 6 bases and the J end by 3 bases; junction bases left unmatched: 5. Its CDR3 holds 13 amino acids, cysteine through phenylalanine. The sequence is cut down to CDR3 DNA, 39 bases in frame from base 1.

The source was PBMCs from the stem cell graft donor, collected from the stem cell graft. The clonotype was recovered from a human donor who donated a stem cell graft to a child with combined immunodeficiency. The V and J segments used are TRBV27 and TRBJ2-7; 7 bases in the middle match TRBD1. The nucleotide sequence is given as TGTGCCAGCAGCAGACAGGGAAACTACGAGCAGTACTTC. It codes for CASSRQGNYEQYF.